These T cell receptor beta chains were read from a single sample in a study of blood T cell repertoires in COVID-19. Measured with immunoSEQ multiplex PCR; TCRdb has only the in-frame clones, and not every one. The sample consists of 65,000 to 75,000 clones, 83% of them appearing once. Material: peripheral blood. The origin of the receptors is a man older than 75 with acute or convalescent COVID-19. Each CDR3 is given without its conserved first and last residue. Fields, in order: V gene, J gene, CDR3 protein.

TRBV18	TRBJ2-5	ASSPGTGFETQY
TRBV7-2	TRBJ2-3	ASSSSGSTADTQY
TRBV12-3/TRBV12-4	TRBJ1-6	ASGTHNSPLH
TRBV27	TRBJ2-2	ASSGGPSTGELF
TRBV10-2	TRBJ2-7	ASSDSGASGSYEQY
TRBV11-2	TRBJ1-1	ASSLQGQDTEAF
TRBV10-3	TRBJ2-1	AIGPGLNNEQF
TRBV30	TRBJ1-3	AWTRQGSLSGNTIY
TRBV4-1	TRBJ2-7	ASSQAQGFEQY
TRBV7-2	TRBJ1-2	ASSLSDYGYT
TRBV7-9	TRBJ1-1	ASSGRTGEEGTEAF
TRBV19	TRBJ1-6	ASRTASNSPLH
TRBV7-2	TRBJ2-4	ASSLDGTGARGNIQY
TRBV4-3	TRBJ1-2	ASSQGTASPNYGYT
TRBV7-2	TRBJ1-5	ASSLGRASNQPQH
TRBV11-2	TRBJ2-2	ASSLVGAAGELF
TRBV7-6	TRBJ2-6	ASSQTGSGANVLT
TRBV6-5	TRBJ2-2	ASSTGLVGTGELF
TRBV3-1/TRBV3-2	TRBJ2-3	ASSQGLAGGPVNRDTQY
TRBV3-1/TRBV3-2	TRBJ2-5	ASSQSVLAGGETQY
TRBV18	TRBJ1-3	ASSPLDTSSGNTIY
TRBV29-1	TRBJ2-5	SYVGGETQY
TRBV23-1	TRBJ2-3	ASSQLKALTGSTDTQY
TRBV9	TRBJ2-7	ASSPRRTSGRSYEQY
TRBV6-1	TRBJ1-1	ASSETGGLTAF
TRBV11-2	TRBJ2-7	ASSSRTDSYEQY
TRBV4-2	TRBJ2-7	ASSPNQQGASEQY
TRBV18	TRBJ1-5	ASSKLPVPTGTPRNQPQH
TRBV28	TRBJ1-4	ASSLPQGYEKLF
TRBV5-6	TRBJ2-5	ASSRGETQY
TRBV5-4	TRBJ2-2	ASSSVGSGELF
TRBV2	TRBJ1-6	ASSEQGERDSPLH
TRBV28	TRBJ1-1	ASIKGQNTEAF
TRBV5-6	TRBJ2-1	ASSLVWGGQGGSEQF
TRBV21-1	TRBJ2-7	ASPQQGNRTYEQY
TRBV3-1/TRBV3-2	TRBJ2-5	ASSLKAGGPPGTQY
TRBV24-1	TRBJ2-1	ATSDTGTSGSSYNEQF
TRBV4-2	TRBJ2-7	ASSQEPNRVFSEQY
TRBV28	TRBJ1-1	ASDTGANMNTEAF
TRBV6-2/TRBV6-3	TRBJ2-3	ASSYGRLAGGSTDTQY
TRBV7-9	TRBJ2-1	ASSLGSGGALFEQF